A single sample is the source of the 19 T cell receptor beta chains below, sequenced in a study of blood T cell repertoires in COVID-19. The data were produced by immunoSEQ multiplex PCR, yet TCRdb's version contains in-frame clones alone and is incomplete. Of about 160,000 clones in the sample, around 90% were seen once. Sequencing was performed on peripheral blood. The receptors here all came from a man aged 60-69 years with active or convalescent COVID-19.

The chain is built from TRBV5-1 and TRBJ2-7, with 10 bases fitting TRBD1. This CDR3 is built from 15 residues. Germline loops: CDR1 SGHRS, CDR2 YFSETQ. V dropped 3 bases and J dropped 6; count of bases not matched to a gene: 9. The CDR3 nucleotides read TGCGCCAGCAGCTCGGAGGGACAGGGGTTGCGCGAGCAGTACTTC. Translating it yields CASSSEGQGLREQYF.

The J gene is TRBJ2-2, the V gene TRBV12-5; TRBD2 matches at 11 bases. Per germline, CDR1 LGHNT and CDR2 FRNRAP. The CDR3 runs to 17 residues. Trimming removed 5 bases from V and 2 bases from J; junction bases left unmatched: 7. DNA of the CDR3: TGTGCTAGTGGTGTATCCGGGACTAGCGGAAACACCGGGGAGCTGTTTTTT. This sequence encodes CASGVSGTSGNTGELFF.

The chain employs TRBV4-2 and TRBJ2-3, with TRBD2 matching 7 bases. The V gene's germline CDR1 is LGHNA and CDR2 YNFKEQ. The CDR3 covers 14 residues. Unmatched junction bases numbered 6, after V lost 4 bases and J lost 5 bases. The DNA of the CDR3 is TGTGCCAGCAGCCGAGCGGGGCCGGGAGATACGCAGTATTTT. Translated, it gives CASSRAGPGDTQYF.

This chain joins TRBV30 and TRBJ2-1, with 7 bases lining up with TRBD2. The CDR3 loop spans 15 amino acids. CDR1 is GTSNPN and CDR2 is SVGIG in the germline V gene (reference sequence). J lost 9 bases, V lost 6 bases, and 17 bases had no gene match. The CDR3 DNA follows: TGTGCCTGTCAAGTCATCGGGGGAGGGGCTGGTGAGCAGTTCTTC. It specifies CACQVIGGGAGEQFF. The full variable domain, with the rest looked up from reference TRBV30 and TRBJ2-1, is SQTIHQWPATLVQPVGSPLSLECTVEGTSNPNLYWYRQAAGRGLQLLFYSVGIGQISSEVPQNLSASRPQDRQFILSSKKLLLSDSGFYLCACQVIGGGAGEQFFGPGTRLTVL.

The chain joins TRBV10-1 to TRBJ2-3; 7 bases fit TRBD2. The CDR3 consists of 15 residues. Unmatched junction bases numbered 10, after V lost 8 bases and J lost 2 bases. The germline V gene encodes CDR1 WNHNN and CDR2 SYGVQD (reference sequence). The CDR3 loop reads CASGPHGTITDTQYF. The CDR3 DNA follows: TGCGCCAGCGGACCGCACGGGACTATCACAGATACGCAGTATTTT.

The chain links TRBV19 to TRBJ1-4, with TRBD1 matching over 7 bases. The germline V gene has CDR1 LNHDA and CDR2 SQIVND (reference sequence). The CDR3 is made up of 15 amino acids. After removal of 6 bases from V and 0 bases from J, the junction contained 4 bases not matched to a gene. CDR3 in amino acids: CASRGTVATNEKLFF. The CDR3 nucleotides read TGTGCCAGTAGGGGGACAGTAGCAACTAATGAAAAACTGTTTTTT. The full variable domain, rest sourced from reference TRBV19 and TRBJ1-4, is DGGITQSPKYLFRKEGQNVTLSCEQNLNHDAMYWYRQDPGQGLRLIYYSQIVNDFQKGDIAEGYSVSREKKESFPLTVTSAQKNPTAFYLCASRGTVATNEKLFFGSGTQLSVL.

V usage is TRBV7-2 and J usage is TRBJ1-2, with 8 bases aligning to TRBD1. The CDR3 contains 15 residues. The trim removed 5 bases at V and 4 bases at J, leaving 9 bases unmatched. Germline V gene lookup returns CDR1 SGHTA and CDR2 FQGNSA. In DNA form, the CDR3 reads TGTGCCAGCAGCCCCGTCGAGACAGGGGTCTATGGCTACACCTTC. Amino acids: CASSPVETGVYGYTF.

The chain employs TRBV5-4 and TRBJ2-5; D ambiguous. The V gene lost 1 base and the J gene lost 0 bases, with 7 bases spanning the gap. The germline V gene has CDR1 SGHNT and CDR2 YYREEE (reference sequence). The CDR3 contains 14 residues. The DNA for the CDR3 is TGTGCCAGCAGCTTGAGTCGGGACCAAGAGACCCAGTACTTC. This translates into CASSLSRDQETQYF. Combining the CDR3 with reference TRBV5-4 and TRBJ2-5 gives the whole variable domain ETGVTQSPTHLIKTRGQQVTLRCSSQSGHNTVSWYQQALGQGPQFIFQYYREEENGRGNFPPRFSGLQFPNYSSELNVNALELDDSALYLCASSLSRDQETQYFGPGTRLLVL.

As for this clone: The identical CDR3 is also encoded by other nucleotide sequences in the sample. V and J are TRBV5-4 and TRBJ2-1, with 8 bases lining up with TRBD1. J lost 1 base, V lost 2 bases, and 2 bases had no gene match. Germline CDR1 is SGHNT and CDR2 is YYREEE (reference sequence). There are 15 residues in the CDR3. The chain's CDR3 is CASSLGTGSYNEQFF. CDR3 bases: TGTGCCAGCAGCTTAGGGACAGGTTCCTACAATGAGCAGTTCTTC.

This clone showed up just once. The gene calls are TRBV5-4 and TRBJ2-2; possible D gene TRBD1, 6 bases. The germline CDR1 and CDR2 sequences are SGHNT and YYREEE (reference sequence). The V and J ends lost 3 bases and 2 bases respectively, with 8 bases between them. CDR3 size: 14 residues. The CDR3 sequence is CASSSQGNTGELFF. The CDR3 DNA reads TGTGCCAGCAGCTCACAGGGAAACACCGGGGAGCTGTTTTTT.

This chain uses TRBV7-2 with TRBJ1-2; unclear D gene. This CDR3 region has 14 residues. CDR1 and CDR2 from the germline V gene are SGHTA and FQGNSA. The V end was cut by 5 bases, the J end by 4 bases, with 14 bases between. CDR3 residues: CASSPGGVPYGYTF. The CDR3 nucleotides read TGTGCCAGCAGCCCCGGAGGCGTACCCTATGGCTACACCTTC.

This chain uses TRBV29-1 with TRBJ1-2, with no clear D. This CDR3 region has 11 residues. Deletions cut 3 bases from V and 6 bases from J, with 8 bases between. The germline V gene has CDR1 SQVTM and CDR2 ANQGSEA. The CDR3 protein is CSVEAGNGYTF. The CDR3 DNA follows: TGCAGCGTTGAGGCCGGGAATGGCTACACCTTC.

The rearrangement links TRBV7-9 to TRBJ2-3; 9 positions match TRBD2. Per germline, CDR1 SEHNR and CDR2 FQNEAQ (reference sequence). The V and J ends lost 2 bases and 2 bases, in that order; junction bases with no gene match: 5. This CDR3 region has 16 residues. CDR3 sequence (DNA): TGTGCCAGCAGCTTAAAGACTAGCGGATTCACAGATACGCAGTATTTT. Protein product: CASSLKTSGFTDTQYF.

This chain connects TRBV14 to TRBJ2-5; 11 nucleotides line up with TRBD1. The CDR3 loop spans 15 amino acids. Germline V gene lookup returns CDR1 SGHDN and CDR2 FVKESK. J gave up 5 bases and V 4 bases, and 6 bases lay outside the gene matches. The CDR3 DNA follows: TGTGCCAGCAGCCGGGACAGGGGGTTCTTGGAGACCCAGTACTTC. This gives the protein CASSRDRGFLETQYF.

The genes are TRBV15 and TRBJ2-7, with 7 bases aligning to TRBD1. The V segment lost 0 bases and the J segment 1 base; nucleotides outside the gene matches: 3. Looked up from germline, CDR1 is LNHNV and CDR2 is YYDKDF (reference sequence). The CDR3 spans 15 residues. The CDR3 DNA reads as TGTGCCACCAGCAGAGATTTGGGACAGTCCTACGAGCAGTACTTC. Its translation is CATSRDLGQSYEQYF.

This chain uses TRBV5-1 with TRBJ1-1; 7 bases line up with TRBD1. V lost 7 bases and J lost 0; bases outside the gene matches: 3. The CDR3 has 13 amino acids. Germline V gene data show CDR1 as SGHRS and CDR2 as YFSETQ. The CDR3 loop reads CASSGQMNTEAFF. CDR3 nucleotide sequence: TGCGCCAGCTCGGGACAGATGAACACTGAAGCTTTCTTT.

The CDR3 coding sequence is TGTGCCAGCAGTGACAGGGGTGTCTATGGCTACACCTTC. This encodes CASSDRGVYGYTF. The rearrangement joins TRBV25-1 to TRBJ1-2, with D possibly being TRBD1 (6 bases). V was trimmed by 3 bases and J by 4 bases, leaving 9 bases between them. The CDR3 spans 13 residues. Germline-derived CDR1 and CDR2 are MGHDK and SYGVNS.

The chain couples TRBV7-6 to TRBJ1-1; 10 nucleotides match TRBD1. The germline CDR1 and CDR2 sequences are SGHVS and FNYEAQ. CDR3 length: 13 residues. J was trimmed by 10 bases and V by 6 bases; bases with no gene match: 8. The CDR3 DNA is TGTGCCAGCAGTCCGGGACAGGGGATTGGAGCTTTCTTT. Translation: CASSPGQGIGAFF.

The rearrangement links TRBV19 to TRBJ2-7; D may be TRBD2 (6 bases). Per the germline V gene, CDR1 is LNHDA and CDR2 is SQIVND (reference sequence). This CDR3 has 15 residues. Trimming took off 11 bases at V and 0 bases at J, with 20 bases between the two ends. The DNA of the CDR3 is TGTGCCGCGTCTCGTTTGGGGGGAAGCTCCTACGAGCAGTACTTC. Protein product: CAASRLGGSSYEQYF.